These T cell receptor beta chains were read from a single sample in a study of tumor-infiltrating lymphocytes in primary liver carcinoma. One entry per CDR3 protein results from TCRdb running MiXCR on the multiplex PCR reads. The sample yields hundreds of thousands of distinct CDR3 sequences, approximately 60% seen once. The sequencing input was peripheral blood. Every receptor here comes from a man in his forties or fifties with primary liver carcinoma and hepatitis B virus infection. Each CDR3 is given with its conserved first and last residue. D genes are given only for firm matches. Clone size, where shown, is once, few, many, or a class for clones that have expanded.

NA | TRBJ2-1 | NA | TRBV10-3 | TGTGCCATCAGTGAGGAACAGCTATGGACCACTGAGCAATTCTTC | CAISEEQLWTTEQFF
NA | TRBJ2-1 | TRBD1 | TRBV6-1 | TGTACCAGTAGTGAGACAGGGGGTATGTACAATGAGCAGTTCTTC | CTSSETGGMYNEQFF
NA | TRBJ2-7 | TRBD1 | TRBV10-3 | TGTGCCATCAGATCGACAGGGGACATGAACGAGCAGTACTTC | CAIRSTGDMNEQYF
NA | TRBJ2-1 | NA | TRBV12-3/TRBV12-4 | TGCGCCAGCAGTCCGTTATTTGGGCAGTTCTTC | CASSPLFGQFF
NA | TRBJ1-1 | NA | TRBV30 | TGTGCCTGGAGTGGTGTTGAAGCTTTCTTT | CAWSGVEAFF
many | TRBJ1-1 | NA | TRBV12-5 | TGTGCTAGTGGACGGGGGATGAACACTGAAGCTTTCTTT | CASGRGMNTEAFF
few | TRBJ2-1 | TRBD2 | TRBV7-9 | TGTGCCAGTAGCCCCTCGACTAGCGGTAGCTCCTACAATGAGCAGTTCTTC | CASSPSTSGSSYNEQFF
many | TRBJ2-7 | NA | TRBV11-2 | TGTGCCAGCAGCTTAGGTCTTGGACAGAGGGGCGAGCAGTACTTC | CASSLGLGQRGEQYF
many | TRBJ1-2 | NA | TRBV5-1 | TGCGCCAGCAGCTTGGAGAGGGTCACGGGGGATGGCTACACCTTC | CASSLERVTGDGYTF
NA | TRBJ2-7 | TRBD2 | TRBV28 | TGTGCCACCACAAGCGGGGAGGCTGCCTACGAGCAGTACTTC | CATTSGEAAYEQYF
few | TRBJ2-6 | NA | TRBV28 | TGTGCCAGCAGTTCACAGGGTTCTGGGGCCAACGTCCTGACTTTC | CASSSQGSGANVLTF
NA | TRBJ2-7 | NA | TRBV11-3 | TGTGCCAGCAGCCCTATGGACAGCTCCTACGTGCAGTACTTC | CASSPMDSSYVQYF
NA | TRBJ2-2 | NA | TRBV7-9 | TGTGCCAGCAGGGTCATCGAGAGGGCCGCGACCGGGGAGCTGTTTTTT | CASRVIERAATGELFF
few | TRBJ1-5 | TRBD1 | TRBV30 | TGTGCCTGGAGTGTAGATACAGGGGGCTATCAGCCCCAGCATTTT | CAWSVDTGGYQPQHF
NA | TRBJ2-5 | TRBD2 | TRBV5-1 | TGCGCCAGCAGCCCGGAGGGGACTAGGGGGGAGACCCAGTACTTC | CASSPEGTRGETQYF
many | TRBJ2-5 | NA | TRBV29-1 | TGCAGCGTCAGGGTAGGAGAGACCCAGTACTTC | CSVRVGETQYF
many | TRBJ1-6 | NA | TRBV28 | TGTGCCAGCAGTCCCTCTCAGGATTCACCCCTCCACTTT | CASSPSQDSPLHF
many | TRBJ2-3 | NA | TRBV6-6 | TGTGCCAGCAGCCGACGGGATTCCACAGATACGCAGTATTTT | CASSRRDSTDTQYF
once | TRBJ2-7 | NA | TRBV28 | TGTGCCAGCAGGTTAACTAGCCATAGCTACGAGCAGTATTTC | CASRLTSHSYEQYF
NA | TRBJ2-3 | TRBD2 | TRBV24-1 | TGTCCCACCAGTGACCCCGGGACTAGCGGGAACCCAGATACGCAGTATTTT | CPTSDPGTSGNPDTQYF
many | TRBJ1-2 | NA | TRBV11-2 | TGTGCCAGCAGCTTAGGCGTTGGTTTGTTACCATATGGCTACACCTTC | CASSLGVGLLPYGYTF
NA | TRBJ1-3 | NA | TRBV20-1 | TGCAGTGCCCGCCCACATCTACCCCCCCAGACCTCTGGAAACACCATATATTTT | CSARPHLPPQTSGNTIYF
NA | TRBJ2-5 | NA | TRBV28 | TGTGCCAGCATCGGGTACCAAGAGGCCCAGTACTTC | CASIGYQEAQYF
NA | TRBJ2-7 | NA | TRBV11-1 | TGTGCCAGCAGCTTCAGCCCCCAAATGTCCAGACTCTCCTACGAGCAGTACTTC | CASSFSPQMSRLSYEQYF
once | TRBJ2-7 | TRBD1 | TRBV11-1 | TGTGCCAGCAGCCCACAGGGGGAGTACGAGCAGTACTTC | CASSPQGEYEQYF
many | TRBJ2-2 | NA | TRBV4-2 | TGTGCCAGCAGCCAAGATTCGGGAACCTACACCGGGGAGCTGTTTTTT | CASSQDSGTYTGELFF
few | TRBJ2-7 | TRBD1 | TRBV11-2 | TGTGCCAGCAGCGACAGGGGTTACGAGCAGTACTTC | CASSDRGYEQYF
NA | TRBJ2-5 | TRBD2 | TRBV11-2 | TGTGCCGCTGCTAGCGGTAAGGGTGCAGAGACCCAATACTTC | CAAASGKGAETQYF
NA | TRBJ1-2 | NA | TRBV2 | TGTGCCAGCAGGGGTAGGGAGGCCTCTGGCTACACCTTC | CASRGREASGYTF
many | TRBJ1-1 | TRBD1 | TRBV6-6 | TGTGCCAGCAGACGTAAGACAGGGCTGAACACTGAAGCTTTCTTT | CASRRKTGLNTEAFF
NA | TRBJ2-3 | TRBD1 | TRBV10-3 | TGTGTCATCAGTGCCGGGACAGAAACTAACACAGATACGCAGTATTTT | CVISAGTETNTDTQYF
NA | TRBJ2-1 | TRBD2 | TRBV28 | TGTGCCAGCCTCGGTCGGACTAGCGGTTGCAATGAGCAGTTCTTC | CASLGRTSGCNEQFF
NA | TRBJ2-7 | NA | TRBV29-1 | TGCAGCGTTGCTGGTGTGCACCAGAGCTCCAACGAACAGTACTTC | CSVAGVHQSSNEQYF
many | TRBJ2-2 | TRBD2 | TRBV7-9 | TGTGCCAGCAGGGGACTAGCGGGAGCGGCGGGGGAGCTGTTTTTT | CASRGLAGAAGELFF
NA | TRBJ2-7 | TRBD1 | TRBV5-6 | TGTGTCAGCAGCTCGGACAGGGGATCCTACGAACAGTACTTC | CVSSSDRGSYEQYF
many | TRBJ2-7 | NA | TRBV10-3 | TGTGCCATCACCTACGAGCAGTACTTC | CAITYEQYF
few | TRBJ2-1 | NA | TRBV30 | TGTGCCTGGAGTTTAGAGGGGGGGACGAGCTCCTACAATGAGCAGTTCTTC | CAWSLEGGTSSYNEQFF
few | TRBJ1-4 | NA | TRBV28 | TGTGCCAGCAGTTTAGGGGGTACAACTAATGAAAAACTGTTTTTT | CASSLGGTTNEKLFF
NA | TRBJ2-1 | TRBD2 | TRBV12-5 | TGTGCTAGTGCGGCTAGCGGGACCAATGGGCAGTTCTTC | CASAASGTNGQFF
NA | TRBJ2-1 | NA | TRBV11-2 | TGTGCCAGCAGCTTAATGTATGGTAATGAGCAGCTCTTC | CASSLMYGNEQLF
NA | TRBJ2-1 | TRBD1 | TRBV4-1 | TGCGCCAGCAGCCAAGTCCGGGACAGGGCCCTCAATAAGCAGTTCTTC | CASSQVRDRALNKQFF
NA | TRBJ1-5 | NA | TRBV28 | TGTGCCAGCAGACCTTGGACAGTGAATCAGCCCCAGCATTTT | CASRPWTVNQPQHF
NA | TRBJ2-4 | TRBD1 | TRBV11-1 | TGCTCCAGCAGCCCACGGGACAGGGAAAACATTCAGTACTTC | CSSSPRDRENIQYF
many | TRBJ2-1 | NA | TRBV5-4 | TGTGCCAGCAGCTTGGTAGCGGCCGCTGGCAATGAGCAGTTCTTC | CASSLVAAAGNEQFF
NA | TRBJ1-5 | NA | TRBV12-3/TRBV12-4 | TGTGCCAGCACTCAAAGCAACCGGGCCAAGAATCAGCCCCAGGATTTT | CASTQSNRAKNQPQDF
NA | TRBJ1-5 | NA | TRBV11-2 | TGTACCAGCGGCCCGGACAGCTACAATCAGCCCCAGCATTTT | CTSGPDSYNQPQHF
many | TRBJ2-3 | NA | TRBV11-2 | TGTGCCAGCAGCTTAGGGGCGGCCGCTAGCACAGATACGCAGTATTTT | CASSLGAAASTDTQYF
NA | TRBJ1-1 | NA | TRBV11-1 | TGTGCCAGCAGCCATCAAGGTCCTAAAGCTTTCTTT | CASSHQGPKAFF
NA | TRBJ1-1 | NA | TRBV29-1 | TGCAGCGCTACATGGGAGTGGTCTGAAGCTTTCTTT | CSATWEWSEAFF
NA | TRBJ2-1 | NA | TRBV5-1 | TGCGCCAGCAGCTCCAGACAGGGAGGAGGCAATGAGCAGTTCTTC | CASSSRQGGGNEQFF
NA | TRBJ2-5 | NA | TRBV11-2 | TGTGCCAGCAGCGACGAGGCGGTAGTACGGCTAGGGGAAGAGACCCAGTACTTC | CASSDEAVVRLGEETQYF
NA | TRBJ1-3 | NA | TRBV30 | TGTGCCGGAAGGGGATTCTCTGGAAACACCATGTATTTT | CAGRGFSGNTMYF
NA | TRBJ2-1 | TRBD2 | TRBV5-4 | TGTGCCAGCAGCACCTCTAGCGGGCTAAACAATGATCAGTTCTTC | CASSTSSGLNNDQFF